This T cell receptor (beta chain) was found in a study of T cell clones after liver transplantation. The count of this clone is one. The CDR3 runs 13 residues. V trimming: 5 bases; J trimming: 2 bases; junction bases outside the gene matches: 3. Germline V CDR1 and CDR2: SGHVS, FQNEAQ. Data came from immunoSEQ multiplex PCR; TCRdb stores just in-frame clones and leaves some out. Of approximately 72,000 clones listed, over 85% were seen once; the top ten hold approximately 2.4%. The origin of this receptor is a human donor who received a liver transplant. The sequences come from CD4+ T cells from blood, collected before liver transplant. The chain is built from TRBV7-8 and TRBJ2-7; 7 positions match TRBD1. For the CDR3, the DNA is TGTGCCAGCAGCACGGACAGGACCTACGAGCAGTACTTC. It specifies CASSTDRTYEQYF.